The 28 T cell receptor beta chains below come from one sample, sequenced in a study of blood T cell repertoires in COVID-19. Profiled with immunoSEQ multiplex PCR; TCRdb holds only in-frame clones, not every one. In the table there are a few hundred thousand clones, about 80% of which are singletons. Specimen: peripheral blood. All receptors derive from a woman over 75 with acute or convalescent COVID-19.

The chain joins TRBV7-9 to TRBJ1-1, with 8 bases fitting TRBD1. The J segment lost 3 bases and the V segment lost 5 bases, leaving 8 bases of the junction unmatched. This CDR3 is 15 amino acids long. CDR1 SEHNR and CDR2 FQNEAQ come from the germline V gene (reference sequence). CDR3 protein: CASSANRGKDTEAFF. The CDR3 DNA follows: TGTGCCAGCAGCGCGAACAGGGGGAAGGACACTGAAGCTTTCTTT.

Written as DNA, the CDR3 is TGTGCCAGCAGTTACTCGGGGGGGGGAGCCCTCCACTTT. This encodes CASSYSGGGALHF. This chain connects TRBV6-5 to TRBJ1-6, with D perhaps matching TRBD1 (5 bases). The CDR3 is 13 amino acids. Germline V gene data show CDR1 as MNHEY and CDR2 as SVGAGI. The germline V and J ends were trimmed by 0 bases and 14 bases, with 11 bases remaining between them.

The CDR3 nucleotides are TGTGCCAGCAGCTTAGCCGGGACAGAGCTTGGAAACACCATATATTTT. Translating gives CASSLAGTELGNTIYF. The chain couples TRBV7-2 to TRBJ1-3; 7 nucleotides line up with TRBD1. Germline CDR1 and CDR2: SGHTA and FQGNSA. The CDR3 sequence is 16 residues long. Germline trimming cut 0 bases from V and 3 bases from J; bases unmatched to any gene: 5.

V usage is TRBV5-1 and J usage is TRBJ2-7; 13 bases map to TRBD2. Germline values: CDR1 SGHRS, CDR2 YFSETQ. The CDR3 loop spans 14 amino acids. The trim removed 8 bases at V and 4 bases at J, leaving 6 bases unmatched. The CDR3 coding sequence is TGCGCCAGTTGGCGACTAGCGGGGGGATACGAGCAGTACTTC. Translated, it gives CASWRLAGGYEQYF.

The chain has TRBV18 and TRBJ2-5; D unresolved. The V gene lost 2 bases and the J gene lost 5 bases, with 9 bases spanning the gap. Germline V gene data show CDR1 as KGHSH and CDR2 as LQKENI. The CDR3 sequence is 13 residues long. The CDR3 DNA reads TGTGCCAGCTCACCATTCGCCGGTGAGACCCAGTACTTC. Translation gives CASSPFAGETQYF.

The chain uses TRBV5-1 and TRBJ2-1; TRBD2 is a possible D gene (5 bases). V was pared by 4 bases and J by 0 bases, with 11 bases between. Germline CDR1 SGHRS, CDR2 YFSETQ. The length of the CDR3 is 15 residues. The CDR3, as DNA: TGCGCCAGCAGCCCGGTAGGACTCTCCTACAATGAGCAGTTCTTC. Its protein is CASSPVGLSYNEQFF.

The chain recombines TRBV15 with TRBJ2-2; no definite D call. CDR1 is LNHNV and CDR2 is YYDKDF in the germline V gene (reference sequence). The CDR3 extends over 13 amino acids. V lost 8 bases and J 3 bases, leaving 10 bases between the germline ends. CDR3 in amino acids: CATSNIDTGELFF. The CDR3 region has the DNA TGTGCCACCTCAAACATTGACACCGGGGAGCTGTTTTTT.

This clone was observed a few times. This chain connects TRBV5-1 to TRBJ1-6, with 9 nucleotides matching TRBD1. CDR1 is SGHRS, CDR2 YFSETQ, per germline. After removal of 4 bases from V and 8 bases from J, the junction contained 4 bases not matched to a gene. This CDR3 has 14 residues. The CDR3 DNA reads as TGCGCCAGCAGCCCGGGACAGGGTTATTCACCCCTCCACTTT. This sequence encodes CASSPGQGYSPLHF. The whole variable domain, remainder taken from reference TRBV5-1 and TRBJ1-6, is KAGVTQTPRYLIKTRGQQVTLSCSPISGHRSVSWYQQTPGQGLQFLFEYFSETQRNKGNFPGRFSGRQFSNSRSEMNVSTLELGDSALYLCASSPGQGYSPLHFGNGTRLTVT.

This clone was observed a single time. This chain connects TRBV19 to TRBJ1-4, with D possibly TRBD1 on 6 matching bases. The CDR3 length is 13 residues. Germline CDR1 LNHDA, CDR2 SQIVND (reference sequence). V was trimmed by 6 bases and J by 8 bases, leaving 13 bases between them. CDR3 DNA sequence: TGTGCCAGTAGCGGGGGGCTAGAAGAAAAACTGTTTTTT. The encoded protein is CASSGGLEEKLFF.

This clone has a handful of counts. The CDR3 reads CASSPPKLITDEQYF. The CDR3 nucleotides are TGCGCCAGCAGCCCCCCCAAGTTGATAACAGACGAGCAGTACTTC. This chain joins TRBV5-1 and TRBJ2-7; D remains unclear. CDR3 length: 15 amino acids. The germline V and J ends were trimmed by 4 bases and 5 bases, with 19 bases remaining between them. CDR1 and CDR2 from the germline V gene are SGHRS and YFSETQ.

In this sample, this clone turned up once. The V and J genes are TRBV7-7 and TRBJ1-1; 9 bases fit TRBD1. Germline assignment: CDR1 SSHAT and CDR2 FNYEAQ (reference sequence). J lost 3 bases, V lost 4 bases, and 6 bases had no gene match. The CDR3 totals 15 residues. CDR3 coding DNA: TGTGCCAGCAGCTGCTCGGGACAGGGATACACTGAAGCTTTCTTT. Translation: CASSCSGQGYTEAFF. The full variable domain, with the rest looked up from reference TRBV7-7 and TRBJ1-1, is GAGVSQSPRYKVTKRGQDVTLRCDPISSHATLYWYQQALGQGPEFLTYFNYEAQPDKSGLPSDRFSAERPEGSISTLTIQRTEQRDSAMYRCASSCSGQGYTEAFFGQGTRLTVV.

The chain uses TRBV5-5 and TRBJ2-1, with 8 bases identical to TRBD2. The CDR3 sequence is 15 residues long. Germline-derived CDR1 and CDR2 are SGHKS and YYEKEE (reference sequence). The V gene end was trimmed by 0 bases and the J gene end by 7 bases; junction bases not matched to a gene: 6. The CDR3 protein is CASSLEGLGGNEQFF. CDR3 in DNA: TGTGCCAGCAGCTTGGAGGGACTAGGGGGGAATGAGCAGTTCTTC.

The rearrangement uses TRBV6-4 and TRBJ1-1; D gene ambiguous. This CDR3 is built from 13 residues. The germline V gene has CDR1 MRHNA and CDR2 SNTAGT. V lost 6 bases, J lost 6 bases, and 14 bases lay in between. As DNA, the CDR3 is TGTGCCAGCAGCTCCCGGCCGGAGGCTGAAGCTTTCTTT. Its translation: CASSSRPEAEAFF.

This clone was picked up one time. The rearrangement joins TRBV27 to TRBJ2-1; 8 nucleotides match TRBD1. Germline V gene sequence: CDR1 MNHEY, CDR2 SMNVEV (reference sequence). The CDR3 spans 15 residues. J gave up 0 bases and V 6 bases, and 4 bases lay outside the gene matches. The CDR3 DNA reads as TGTGCCAGCAGCCTTGGGACAGGCTCCTACAATGAGCAGTTCTTC. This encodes CASSLGTGSYNEQFF.

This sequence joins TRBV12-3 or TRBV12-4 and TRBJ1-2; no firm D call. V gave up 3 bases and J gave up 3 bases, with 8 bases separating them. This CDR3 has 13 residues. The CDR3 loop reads CASSFLRDYGYTF. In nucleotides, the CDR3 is TGTGCCAGCAGTTTTTTGAGGGACTATGGCTACACCTTC.

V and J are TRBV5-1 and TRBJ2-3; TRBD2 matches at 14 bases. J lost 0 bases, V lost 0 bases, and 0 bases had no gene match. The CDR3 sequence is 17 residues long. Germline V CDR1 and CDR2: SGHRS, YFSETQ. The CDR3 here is CASSLGLAGGSTDTQYF. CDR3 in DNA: TGCGCCAGCAGCTTGGGACTAGCGGGGGGGAGCACAGATACGCAGTATTTT.

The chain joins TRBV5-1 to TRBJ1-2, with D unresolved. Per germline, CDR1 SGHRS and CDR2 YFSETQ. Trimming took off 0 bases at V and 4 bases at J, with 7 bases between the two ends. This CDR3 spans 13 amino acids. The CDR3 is CASSLESSYGYTF. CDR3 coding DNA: TGCGCCAGCAGCTTGGAAAGTAGCTATGGCTACACCTTC.

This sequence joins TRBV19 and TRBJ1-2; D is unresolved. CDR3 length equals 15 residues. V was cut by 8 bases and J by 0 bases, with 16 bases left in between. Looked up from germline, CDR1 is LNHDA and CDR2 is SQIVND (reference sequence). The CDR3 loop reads CASGDPAAANYGYTF. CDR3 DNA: TGTGCCAGTGGCGACCCGGCAGCGGCTAACTATGGCTACACCTTC.

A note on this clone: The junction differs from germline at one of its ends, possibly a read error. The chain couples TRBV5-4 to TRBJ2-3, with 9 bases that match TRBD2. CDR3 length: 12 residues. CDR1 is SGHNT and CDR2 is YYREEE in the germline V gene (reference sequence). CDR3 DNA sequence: TGTGCCAGCAGCTTGGCGCGGGAGGGCCTGGTTTTT. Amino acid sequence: CASSLAREGLVF. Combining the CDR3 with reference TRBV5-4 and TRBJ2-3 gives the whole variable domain ETGVTQSPTHLIKTRGQQVTLRCSSQSGHNTVSWYQQALGQGPQFIFQYYREEENGRGNFPPRFSGLQFPNYSSELNVNALELDDSALYLCASSLAREGLVFGPGTRLTVL.

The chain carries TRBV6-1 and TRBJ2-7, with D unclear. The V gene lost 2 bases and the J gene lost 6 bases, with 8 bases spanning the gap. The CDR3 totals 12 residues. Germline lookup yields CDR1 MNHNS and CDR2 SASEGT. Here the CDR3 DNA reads TGTGCCAGCAGTGAACGTCGGGTCGAGCAGTACTTC. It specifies CASSERRVEQYF.

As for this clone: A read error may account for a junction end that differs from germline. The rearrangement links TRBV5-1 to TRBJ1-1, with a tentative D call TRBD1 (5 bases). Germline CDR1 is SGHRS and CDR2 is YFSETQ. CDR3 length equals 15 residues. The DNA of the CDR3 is TGCGCCCGCAGCTTGGGGGGGGGTCCTGCCCCTGAAGCTTTCTTT. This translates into CARSLGGGPAPEAFF.

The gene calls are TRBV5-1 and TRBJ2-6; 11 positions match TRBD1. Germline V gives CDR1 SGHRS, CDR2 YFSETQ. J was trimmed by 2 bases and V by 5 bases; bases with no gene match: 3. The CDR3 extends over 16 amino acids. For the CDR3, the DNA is TGCGCCAGCAGGGACAGGGGGCTTCCTGGGGCCAACGTCCTGACTTTC. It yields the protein CASRDRGLPGANVLTF.

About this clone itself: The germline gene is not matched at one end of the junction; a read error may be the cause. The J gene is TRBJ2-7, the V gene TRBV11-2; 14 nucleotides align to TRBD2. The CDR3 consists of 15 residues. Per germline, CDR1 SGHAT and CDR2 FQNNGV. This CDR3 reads CASSLETSGRALKHF. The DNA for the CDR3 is TGTGCCAGCAGCTTAGAGACTAGCGGGAGGGCCCTTAAGCACTTC.

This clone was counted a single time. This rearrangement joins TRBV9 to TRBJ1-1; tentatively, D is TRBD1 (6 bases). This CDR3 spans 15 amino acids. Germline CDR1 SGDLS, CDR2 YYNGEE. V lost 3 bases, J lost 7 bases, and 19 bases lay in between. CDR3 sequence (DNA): TGTGCCAGCAGCGGGGGCCCGGGAGGGGGAGGTGAAGCTTTCTTT. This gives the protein CASSGGPGGGGEAFF.

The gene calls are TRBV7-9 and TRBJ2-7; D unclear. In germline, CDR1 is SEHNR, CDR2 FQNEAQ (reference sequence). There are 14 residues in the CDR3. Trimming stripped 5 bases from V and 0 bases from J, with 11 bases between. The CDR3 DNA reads TGTGCCAGCAGCCCTCAGGAAAGCTCCTACGAGCAGTACTTC. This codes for CASSPQESSYEQYF.

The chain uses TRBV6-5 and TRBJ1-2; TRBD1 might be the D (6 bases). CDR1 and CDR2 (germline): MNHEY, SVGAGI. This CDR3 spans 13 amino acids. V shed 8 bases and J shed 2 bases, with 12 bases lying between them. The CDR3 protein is CASGRDKNYGYTF. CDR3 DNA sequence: TGTGCCAGCGGAAGGGACAAAAACTATGGCTACACCTTC.

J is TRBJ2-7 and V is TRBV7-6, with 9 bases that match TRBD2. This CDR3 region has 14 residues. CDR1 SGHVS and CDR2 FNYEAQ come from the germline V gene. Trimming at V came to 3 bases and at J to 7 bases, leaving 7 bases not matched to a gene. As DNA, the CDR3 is TGTGCCAGCAGCTTGGAGGCGGGAGGGCCGGAGCAGTACTTC. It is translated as CASSLEAGGPEQYF.

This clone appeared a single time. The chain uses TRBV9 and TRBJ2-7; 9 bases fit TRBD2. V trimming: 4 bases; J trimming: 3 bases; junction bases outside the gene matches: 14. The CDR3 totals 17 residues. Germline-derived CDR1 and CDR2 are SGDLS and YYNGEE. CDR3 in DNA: TGTGCCAGCAGCCCCCGGGGGGCGGGGGGGATAATCTACGAGCAGTACTTC. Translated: CASSPRGAGGIIYEQYF.